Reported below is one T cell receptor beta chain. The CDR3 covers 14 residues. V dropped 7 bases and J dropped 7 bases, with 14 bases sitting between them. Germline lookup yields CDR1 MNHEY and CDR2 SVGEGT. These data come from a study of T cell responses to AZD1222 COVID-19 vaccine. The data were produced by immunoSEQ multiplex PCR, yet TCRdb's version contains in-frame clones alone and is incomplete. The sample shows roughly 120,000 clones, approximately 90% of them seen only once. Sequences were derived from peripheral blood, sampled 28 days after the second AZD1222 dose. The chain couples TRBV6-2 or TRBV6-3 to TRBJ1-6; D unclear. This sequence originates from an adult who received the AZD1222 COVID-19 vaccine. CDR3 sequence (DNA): TGTGCCAGCACCCCCGGCAGTTTCAATTCACCCCTCCACTTT. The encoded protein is CASTPGSFNSPLHF.